The 21 T cell receptor beta chains below all came from one sample that was sequenced in a study of T-cell memory formation after mild COVID-19 listed by TCRdb under 2021. Libraries were prepared through 5' RACE. Sequencing relied on an Illumina NovaSeq 6000. TCRdb's own reprocessing of the public reads used fastp at Q25 and MiXCR and kept productive beta chains. A single entry per CDR3 protein holds the most common genes and DNA from its merged rows. The sample table lists about 100,000 distinct CDR3 sequences, around 14% of them with a count of one. The biggest ten clones account for less than 40% of the sample. The sample comprised PBMCs or a T cell subset sorted from them (not recorded which). The receptors were sampled from a young man who had mild COVID-19 (a few samples of this study predate the infection). The sample titles of this study are shuffled in the database, so cell type and time point are left out; the donor was told from shared clones.

This clonotype was seen a few times. The rearrangement uses TRBV19 and TRBJ1-6; no clear D gene. The V end was cut by 5 bases, the J end by 6 bases, with 8 bases between. This CDR3 is 13 amino acids long. Germline CDR1 is LNHDA and CDR2 is SQIVND (reference sequence). The CDR3: CASSWEFNSPLHF. The CDR3 coding sequence is TGTGCCAGTAGTTGGGAGTTTAATTCACCCCTCCACTTT.

This clonotype was seen a few times. The V gene is TRBV2, the J gene TRBJ2-6; no definite D call. The V end was cut by 4 bases, the J end by 2 bases, with 9 bases between. The germline CDR1 and CDR2 sequences are SNHLY and FYNNEI. This CDR3 comprises 15 residues. CDR3 nucleotide sequence: TGTGCCAGCAGTGCTACACTTACTGGGGCCAACGTCCTGACTTTC. Protein sequence: CASSATLTGANVLTF.

The chain uses TRBV7-2 and TRBJ2-7, with 7 positions matching TRBD2. The V gene's germline CDR1 is SGHTA and CDR2 FQGNSA. The CDR3 runs to 13 residues. With V trimmed by 5 bases and J by 1 base, 2 bases remained unmatched. CDR3 loop: CASSRDYSYEQYF. CDR3 DNA sequence: TGTGCCAGCAGCCGGGACTATTCCTACGAGCAGTACTTC. The whole variable domain, filled in from reference TRBV7-2 and TRBJ2-7, reads GAGVSQSPSNKVTEKGKDVELRCDPISGHTALYWYRQSLGQGLEFLIYFQGNSAPDKSGLPSDRFSAERTGGSVSTLTIQRTQQEDSAVYLCASSRDYSYEQYFGPGTRLTVT.

V gene TRBV14 combines with J gene TRBJ1-1; perhaps TRBD1 as D (6 bases). The germline V and J ends were trimmed by 0 bases and 10 bases, with 18 bases remaining between them. The CDR3 is 15 amino acids. In germline, CDR1 is SGHDN, CDR2 FVKESK. CDR3 coding DNA: TGTGCCAGCAGCCAAGAACTCGCGGGGAGGGGGGGAGCTTTCTTT. Translated: CASSQELAGRGGAFF.

At least ten counts were recorded for this clonotype. This chain connects TRBV29-1 to TRBJ2-2; D is unclear. The germline gives CDR1 SQVTM, CDR2 ANQGSEA. This CDR3 region has 14 residues. V dropped 0 bases and J dropped 3 bases, with 8 bases sitting between them. CDR3: CSVEEEGYTGELFF. CDR3 nucleotide sequence: TGCAGCGTTGAAGAAGAAGGGTACACCGGGGAGCTGTTTTTT.

This clonotype was counted at least ten times. The chain is built from TRBV19 and TRBJ2-1; D may be TRBD2 (5 bases). Looked up from germline, CDR1 is LNHDA and CDR2 is SQIVND (reference sequence). This CDR3 is built from 11 residues. V shed 5 bases and J shed 7 bases, with 6 bases lying between them. CDR3 region: CASSLANEQFF. In DNA, the CDR3 is TGTGCCAGTAGTTTAGCGAATGAGCAGTTCTTC.

V gene TRBV4-3 combines with J gene TRBJ1-5, with unresolved D. CDR3 length equals 16 residues. Trimming stripped 0 bases from V and 2 bases from J, with 11 bases between. Germline CDR1 is LGHNA and CDR2 is YSLEER. This chain's CDR3 is CASSQEASGGNQPQHF. CDR3 bases: TGCGCCAGCAGCCAAGAGGCATCCGGAGGCAATCAGCCCCAGCATTTT.

The rearrangement uses TRBV2 and TRBJ2-3; 11 bases are a match to TRBD2. Trimming cost V 6 bases and J 2 bases; bases outside gene matches: 7. There are 16 residues in the CDR3. Germline CDR1 and CDR2: SNHLY and FYNNEI. Written as DNA, the CDR3 is TGTGCCAGCAGCTCCCCGGGACTAGCGGTCACAGATACGCAGTATTTT. Translating gives CASSSPGLAVTDTQYF.

This clonotype was seen more than once but under ten times. V is TRBV6-2 or TRBV6-3 and J is TRBJ2-1; 7 bases match TRBD2. The germline V gene encodes CDR1 MNHEY and CDR2 SVGEGT. The CDR3 runs 16 residues. J gave up 0 bases and V 6 bases, and 8 bases lay outside the gene matches. In nucleotides, the CDR3 is TGTGCCAGCAGCCGCCCGCCTAGCGGCTCCTACAATGAGCAGTTCTTC. This encodes CASSRPPSGSYNEQFF.

This clonotype has more than one count but fewer than ten. J is TRBJ1-1 and V is TRBV7-6, with D perhaps TRBD1 (5 bases). CDR1 and CDR2 from the germline V gene are SGHVS and FNYEAQ. The CDR3 spans 14 residues. With 7 bases removed from V and 4 bases from J, the gap between germline ends came to 16 bases. CDR3 residues: CASTPGTGVTEAFF. DNA for the CDR3: TGTGCCAGCACCCCGGGGACTGGGGTCACTGAAGCTTTCTTT.

This clonotype was counted a few times. The rearrangement uses TRBV5-6 and TRBJ1-5, with D unclear. Germline V gene lookup returns CDR1 SGHDT and CDR2 YYEEEE. The germline V and J ends were trimmed by 0 bases and 0 bases, with 10 bases remaining between them. The CDR3 runs 16 residues. CDR3 residues: CASSLGNLDSNQPQHF. CDR3 bases: TGTGCCAGCAGCTTGGGCAACCTCGATAGCAATCAGCCCCAGCATTTT.

This chain uses TRBV7-2 with TRBJ1-5, with a possible D match to TRBD1 (5 bases). Germline CDR1 and CDR2: SGHTA and FQGNSA. This CDR3 comprises 13 residues. Between the trimmed V and J ends, which lost 6 bases and 7 bases, there was a span of 13 bases. The chain's CDR3 is CASSSQGDQPQHF. In DNA, the CDR3 is TGTGCCAGCAGTTCCCAGGGTGACCAGCCCCAGCATTTT.

V gene TRBV7-2 combines with J gene TRBJ2-7; a possible D gene is TRBD1 (5 bases). The CDR3 has 13 amino acids. From germline, CDR1 is SGHTA and CDR2 FQGNSA. The germline V and J ends were trimmed by 8 bases and 2 bases, with 13 bases remaining between them. The CDR3: CASSDSLAYEQYV. As DNA, the CDR3 is TGTGCCAGCTCCGACAGTTTGGCCTACGAGCAGTACGTC.

This clonotype is categorized as medium-sized. In nucleotides, the CDR3 is TGCAGTGCTTCGACTAGCGGGGGGGCCGGTTTTAACGAGCAGTACTTC. Translating it yields CSASTSGGAGFNEQYF. The chain links TRBV20-1 to TRBJ2-7, with 14 bases lining up with TRBD2. The CDR3 is 16 amino acids. Trimming at V came to 5 bases and at J to 5 bases, leaving 11 bases not matched to a gene. CDR1 and CDR2 from the germline V gene are DFQATT and SNEGSKA (reference sequence).

This chain's CDR3 is CASSAPGQGYEQYF. The CDR3 coding sequence is TGTGCCAGCAGCGCTCCGGGACAGGGGTACGAGCAGTACTTC. V usage is TRBV9 and J usage is TRBJ2-7; 10 bases line up with TRBD1. Per germline, CDR1 SGDLS and CDR2 YYNGEE. The junction had 4 bases not matched to a gene; V was cut back by 3 bases and J by 4 bases. The CDR3 has 14 amino acids.

This clonotype was observed many times. The rearrangement links TRBV29-1 to TRBJ2-3; unclear D gene. V was trimmed by 2 bases and J by 0 bases, leaving 15 bases between them. The CDR3 is made up of 16 amino acids. The germline CDR1 and CDR2 sequences are SQVTM and ANQGSEA. The CDR3 DNA is TGCAGCGTTGAATTTTTTAGCAGTTCTAGCACAGATACGCAGTATTTT. This translates into CSVEFFSSSSTDTQYF.

The table lists this clonotype with many counts. The V call is TRBV4-2, the J call TRBJ2-1; D might be TRBD1 (6 bases). V lost 0 bases, J lost 4 bases, and 10 bases lay in between. The CDR3 length is 15 residues. The V gene's germline CDR1 is LGHNA and CDR2 YNFKEQ. The CDR3 reads CASSQEGARYNEQFF. CDR3 in DNA: TGTGCCAGCAGCCAAGAGGGGGCGCGTTACAATGAGCAGTTCTTC.

The chain couples TRBV25-1 to TRBJ2-1; possibly TRBD1 or TRBD2 for D (6 bases each). Germline-derived CDR1 and CDR2 are MGHDK and SYGVNS. The V and J ends lost 6 bases and 3 bases respectively, with 15 bases between them. This CDR3 has 15 residues. The DNA of the CDR3 is TGTGCCAGCAGCGTACTCGGGGGCGACTACAATGAGCAGTTCTTC. As protein: CASSVLGGDYNEQFF.

The genes are TRBV3-1 and TRBJ2-5; TRBD1 matches 9 bases. This CDR3 is 17 amino acids long. V shed 4 bases and J 1 base; nucleotides not matched to a gene: 10. Germline values: CDR1 LGHDT, CDR2 YNNKEL (reference sequence). The CDR3 spells CASSLRLWTGVQETQYF. The CDR3 bases are TGTGCCAGCAGCCTCCGACTCTGGACAGGGGTCCAAGAGACCCAGTACTTC.

This sequence joins TRBV5-1 and TRBJ2-5; TRBD2 might be the D (6 bases). The V end lost 4 bases, the J end lost 2 bases, and 12 bases lay between the germline ends. Germline-derived CDR1 and CDR2 are SGHRS and YFSETQ. The CDR3 spans 14 residues. The CDR3 region is CASSRRDSQETQYF. CDR3 nucleotide sequence: TGCGCCAGCAGCCGCCGGGACTCACAAGAGACCCAGTACTTC. The complete variable domain, with remaining parts taken from reference TRBV5-1 and TRBJ2-5, reads KAGVTQTPRYLIKTRGQQVTLSCSPISGHRSVSWYQQTPGQGLQFLFEYFSETQRNKGNFPGRFSGRQFSNSRSEMNVSTLELGDSALYLCASSRRDSQETQYFGPGTRLLVL.

The chain couples TRBV24-1 to TRBJ2-2; D unresolved. The CDR3 has 14 amino acids. V was cut by 3 bases and J by 1 base, with 5 bases left in between. CDR1 KGHDR and CDR2 SFDVKD come from the germline V gene. In nucleotides, the CDR3 is TGTGCCACCAGTGATGCCCGGAACACCGGGGAGCTGTTTTTT. It translates to CATSDARNTGELFF.